The clone carrying this T cell receptor beta chain has a count of ten or more. Unique molecular identifiers were incorporated into the prepared TCRbeta library. TCRdb fed the PCR reads into MiXCR, producing one record per CDR3 protein. The data contain some 450,000 distinct CDR3 sequences, over 40% of them singletons. This sample is drawn from a study of T-cell reconstitution after alpha-beta-depleted transplantation in children. CDR1 is MNHNS, CDR2 SASEGT, per germline. Germline trimming cut 7 bases from V and 6 bases from J; bases unmatched to any gene: 7. There are 14 residues in the CDR3. Material: PBMCs, obtained before TCRalphabeta/CD19-depleted stem cell transplant. The receptor comes from a girl aged 2 to 10 with aplastic anemia, due to receive a stem cell transplant. The V gene is TRBV6-1, the J gene TRBJ2-4; TRBD2 aligns across 9 bases. The CDR3 loop is CASTPSGKANIQYF. CDR3 sequence (DNA): TGTGCCAGCACCCCTAGCGGGAAGGCAAACATTCAGTACTTC.